The 2 T cell receptor beta chains given below trace back to one sample, sequenced in a study of low-dose radiotherapy and immunotherapy resistance in tumors. Both TCRalpha and TCRbeta chains were reverse transcribed with V-gene-specific primers. Amplification, which lasted 20 PCR cycles, used a constant-region primer and V-primer adapter to amplify TCRs. MiXCR, run by TCRdb on the reads, gives a single entry per CDR3 protein. The sample lists about 9,200 distinct CDR3 sequences, less than 50% seen once, with approximately 6% in the top ten. The receptors derive from a human donor with advanced metastatic prostate, ovarian, gallbladder or colorectal cancer (not recorded which). This table probably holds off-target reads from a library built for another chain.

The CDR3, as DNA: TGTGCCACCAGCAGAGATAAAGGGAGGGGCCGGGAGCAGTACTTC. This sequence encodes CATSRDKGRGREQYF. V and J are TRBV15 and TRBJ2-7; 7 nucleotides align to TRBD2. Trimming removed 0 bases from V and 7 bases from J; junction bases left unmatched: 9. The germline V gene encodes CDR1 LNHNV and CDR2 YYDKDF (reference sequence). The CDR3 is 15 residues long.

This rearrangement joins TRBV5-1 to TRBJ2-6; no definite D call. The germline CDR1 and CDR2 sequences are SGHRS and YFSETQ. V was trimmed by 4 bases and J by 4 bases, leaving 3 bases between them. The CDR3 has 12 amino acids. CDR3: CASSPGANVLTF. The CDR3 nucleotides read TGCGCCAGCAGCCCGGGGGCCAACGTCCTGACTTTC. The complete variable domain, with remaining parts taken from reference TRBV5-1 and TRBJ2-6, reads KAGVTQTPRYLIKTRGQQVTLSCSPISGHRSVSWYQQTPGQGLQFLFEYFSETQRNKGNFPGRFSGRQFSNSRSEMNVSTLELGDSALYLCASSPGANVLTFGAGSRLTVL.